What follows are 3 T cell receptor beta chains derived from one specimen sequenced in a study of lymphopenia after photon versus proton radiotherapy. Sequencing used immunoSEQ multiplex PCR; TCRdb keeps in-frame clones, though not all of them. This sample has some 27,000 clones; roughly 89% occur once, and the top ten carry roughly 19%. Sequencing used peripheral blood, obtained from a patient treated with photon-based radiotherapy. The receptors shown here come from a man aged 45-65 years with gastric cancer.

This sequence joins TRBV5-1 and TRBJ1-1; D perhaps matches TRBD1 (5 bases). Per germline, CDR1 SGHRS and CDR2 YFSETQ. Trimming took 6 bases from V and 0 from J, leaving 18 bases between them. The CDR3 is made up of 16 amino acids. In DNA, the CDR3 is TGCGCCAGCAATCCACAGGTCCCCCCGATGAACACTGAAGCTTTCTTT. Protein: CASNPQVPPMNTEAFF.

This chain uses TRBV25-1 with TRBJ1-3; D remains ambiguous. CDR1 is MGHDK, CDR2 SYGVNS, per germline. Trimming removed 0 bases from V and 2 bases from J, with 8 bases in between. This CDR3 is 15 amino acids long. For the CDR3, the DNA is TGTGCCAGCAGTGAATATAGCAGTGCTGGAAACACCATATATTTT. It encodes CASSEYSSAGNTIYF.

The rearrangement joins TRBV6-6 to TRBJ1-1, with D perhaps matching TRBD1 (6 bases). The V end lost 5 bases, the J end lost 5 bases, and 15 bases lay between the germline ends. Germline lookup yields CDR1 MNHNY and CDR2 SVGAGI (reference sequence). This CDR3 spans 14 amino acids. CDR3 loop: CASSQRDIGTEAFF. CDR3 bases: TGTGCCAGCAGTCAACGGGACATTGGGACTGAAGCTTTCTTT.